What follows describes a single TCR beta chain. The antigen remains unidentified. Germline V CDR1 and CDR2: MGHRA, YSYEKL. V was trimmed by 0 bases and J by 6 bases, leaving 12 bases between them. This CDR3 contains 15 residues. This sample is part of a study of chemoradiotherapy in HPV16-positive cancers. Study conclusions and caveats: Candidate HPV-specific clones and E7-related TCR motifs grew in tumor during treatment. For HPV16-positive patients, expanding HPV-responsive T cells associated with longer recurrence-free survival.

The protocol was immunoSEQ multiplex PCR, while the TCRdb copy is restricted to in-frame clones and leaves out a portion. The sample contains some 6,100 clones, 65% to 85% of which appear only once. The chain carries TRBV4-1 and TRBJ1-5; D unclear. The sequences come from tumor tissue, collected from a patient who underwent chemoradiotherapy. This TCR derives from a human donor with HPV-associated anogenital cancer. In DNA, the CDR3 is TGCGCCAGCAGCCAAGACCCGGGGTTCGTTCAGCCCCAGCATTTT. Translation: CASSQDPGFVQPQHF.